This T cell receptor beta chain was obtained from a study of blood T cell repertoires in COVID-19. Turning to the study itself: Collection of acute and convalescent COVID-19 samples took place in the United States, Italy and Spain. The cDNA or gDNA used as material had been derived from T cells, B-cell-depleted T cells, or PBMCs.

In the authors' methods: Amplification with reference gene primers provided the estimates of nucleated cell counts. The table came from immunoSEQ multiplex PCR; TCRdb's copy has only in-frame clones and leaves some out. V and J calls and clone size come straight from that table; D and trimming were deduced from the DNA. Of about 200,000 clones listed, 86% are singletons. Germline CDR1 LNHDA, CDR2 SQIVND (reference sequence). J lost 3 bases, V lost 5 bases, and 4 bases had no gene match. The CDR3 sequence is 15 residues long. This clone appeared a few times. The sequencing sample was made of peripheral blood. V and J are TRBV19 and TRBJ2-7; 13 nucleotides match TRBD2. The TCR comes from a woman in her 70s with acute or convalescent COVID-19. CDR3: CASSPRLAGGYEQYF. The CDR3, as DNA: TGTGCCAGTAGTCCCCGACTAGCGGGGGGCTACGAGCAGTACTTC.